Listed here is a single TCR beta chain. This specimen comes from a study of blood T cell repertoires in COVID-19. At the level of the study: COVID-19 samples from acute and convalescent phases originated in the United States, Italy and Spain. PBMCs, B-cell-depleted T cells, or T cells were the source of the cDNA or gDNA that made up the material.

Authors' data handling: Amplifying reference gene primers gave estimates of nucleated cell counts. The protocol was immunoSEQ multiplex PCR, while the TCRdb copy is restricted to in-frame clones and leaves out a portion. That table furnishes V, J and clone size, whereas the DNA furnished D and trimming. The profile shows approximately 150,000 clones, approximately 81% of them singletons. This sequence was found in a man in his forties with acute or convalescent COVID-19. The source material was peripheral blood.

CDR3 nucleotides: TGCGCCAGCAGCCAATCCATAGGGGGGGCCGGGCCCTCTATTCAGTACTTC. Translation gives CASSQSIGGAGPSIQYF. The chain joins TRBV4-1 to TRBJ2-4, with D possibly being TRBD2 (7 bases). The ends were cut back, 2 bases at V and 10 bases at J, with 24 bases in the middle. The germline gives CDR1 MGHRA, CDR2 YSYEKL. The CDR3 loop spans 17 amino acids.